The 14 T cell receptor beta chains presented below share a single source sample, sequenced in a study of human thymus T cells (dated by TCRdb to the early 2020s). The thymus tissue came from surgical resects taken out during corrective cardiac surgery. Libraries came from the immunoSEQ multiplex PCR assay. The table comes from immuneACCESS by way of TCRdb, which keeps in-frame sequences with V and J called. Part of the clones is missing from these tables; in studies checked, under half for an unresolved V gene and the rest for unknown reasons. This sample has 60,000 to 75,000 clones in its table, and over 85% of those were observed once. 0.03% to 0.035% of the sample belongs to the ten largest clones. Input material: thymus tissue. All receptors derive from a girl less than two years old with a congenital heart defect but otherwise immunologically healthy.

This clone has just a few counts. The V and J genes are TRBV5-6 and TRBJ1-1; TRBD1 is a possible D gene (6 bases). V lost 2 bases, J lost 4 bases, and 12 bases lay in between. Germline CDR1 reads SGHDT; CDR2 reads YYEEEE. The CDR3 is made up of 14 amino acids. As DNA, the CDR3 is TGTGCCAGCAGCTTAGGTGGGGGCGGCACTGAAGCTTTCTTT. Its translation: CASSLGGGGTEAFF.

The chain has TRBV27 and TRBJ2-7; a weak D match, TRBD2 (5 bases). Germline values: CDR1 MNHEY, CDR2 SMNVEV (reference sequence). CDR3 size: 13 residues. V was clipped by 7 bases and J by 5 bases, with 15 bases between them. The CDR3 here is CASKLGISNEQYF. The CDR3 DNA follows: TGTGCCAGCAAACTAGGGATCTCTAACGAGCAGTACTTC.

The J gene is TRBJ2-1, the V gene TRBV27; no definite D call. V lost 3 bases, J lost 0 bases, and 9 bases lay in between. The CDR3 contains 15 residues. Germline V gene sequence: CDR1 MNHEY, CDR2 SMNVEV (reference sequence). This CDR3 reads CASSFSVGSYNEQFF. The CDR3 nucleotides read TGTGCCAGCAGTTTCAGCGTAGGCTCCTACAATGAGCAGTTCTTC.

This chain uses TRBV27 with TRBJ2-3; 10 bases align to TRBD1. V trimming: 4 bases; J trimming: 4 bases; junction bases outside the gene matches: 8. The CDR3 extends over 16 amino acids. Germline V CDR1 and CDR2: MNHEY, SMNVEV (reference sequence). CDR3 bases: TGTGCCAGCAGTTCCATGACAGGGGGCCCCCCAGATACGCAGTATTTT. Protein product: CASSSMTGGPPDTQYF.

The chain links TRBV10-3 to TRBJ2-7; D gene ambiguous. Trimming took 6 bases from V and 2 from J, leaving 14 bases between them. The CDR3 is 14 residues long. CDR1 is ENHRY, CDR2 SYGVKD, per germline. CDR3 protein: CAISDRTPAYEQYF. As DNA, the CDR3 is TGTGCCATCAGCGACCGGACCCCCGCCTACGAGCAGTACTTC.

This clone was seen just once. The chain carries TRBV6-5 and TRBJ1-1; D is unclear. Germline CDR1 MNHEY, CDR2 SVGAGI. The CDR3 loop spans 13 amino acids. The V and J ends lost 7 bases and 4 bases respectively, with 13 bases between them. CDR3 nucleotides: TGTGCCAGCAACCCCGGACCGGGCACTGAAGCTTTCTTT. Translated, it gives CASNPGPGTEAFF.

This chain joins TRBV15 and TRBJ2-2; no clear D. V dropped 0 bases and J dropped 9 bases, with 8 bases sitting between them. CDR3 length: 13 amino acids. The germline V gene has CDR1 LNHNV and CDR2 YYDKDF (reference sequence). The chain's CDR3 is CATSRESSRELFF. The CDR3 coding sequence is TGTGCCACCAGCAGAGAAAGTAGTCGGGAGCTGTTTTTT.

For the CDR3, the DNA is TGTGCCAGCAGCCGAGAGGAAGGTCAGGGGCAGACCCAGTACTTC. Amino acids: CASSREEGQGQTQYF. This chain uses TRBV7-9 with TRBJ2-5; a possible D gene is TRBD1 (6 bases). The CDR3 extends over 15 amino acids. V shed 5 bases and J shed 6 bases, with 19 bases lying between them. The V gene's germline CDR1 is SEHNR and CDR2 FQNEAQ (reference sequence). Full variable domain (rest looked up from reference TRBV7-9 and TRBJ2-5): DTGVSQNPRHKITKRGQNVTFRCDPISEHNRLYWYRQTLGQGPEFLTYFQNEAQLEKSRLLSDRFSAERPKGSFSTLEIQRTEQGDSAMYLCASSREEGQGQTQYFGPGTRLLVL.

This sequence joins TRBV7-2 and TRBJ2-7, with a weak D call TRBD1 (6 bases). Trimming cost V 6 bases and J 7 bases, with 31 bases left between them. CDR3 length: 18 amino acids. The germline CDR1 and CDR2 sequences are SGHTA and FQGNSA. This CDR3 is CASSLRSRSGHGKYEQYF. CDR3 DNA sequence: TGTGCCAGCAGTCTTAGGTCCCGGTCGGGACACGGAAAGTATGAGCAGTACTTC.

The rearrangement uses TRBV12-5 and TRBJ2-7; D may be TRBD1 or TRBD2 (5 bases each). Between the trimmed V and J ends, which lost 6 bases and 5 bases, there was a span of 20 bases. The CDR3 is made up of 15 amino acids. The germline CDR1 and CDR2 sequences are LGHNT and FRNRAP. The CDR3 sequence is CASGGDRRHGDEQYF. Written as DNA, the CDR3 is TGTGCTAGTGGGGGGGACCGCCGCCATGGCGACGAGCAGTACTTC.

Remarks on this clone: A junction boundary mismatches the germline segment, possibly from a read error. V and J are TRBV7-2 and TRBJ1-2, with 7 nucleotides matching TRBD1. The CDR3 has 17 amino acids. CDR1 and CDR2 from the germline V gene are SGHTA and FQGNSA. The CDR3 loop reads CASGLGLQGKRKNGYTF. CDR3 nucleotides: TGTGCCAGCGGCTTAGGATTACAGGGGAAGCGGAAGAATGGCTACACCTTC.

This chain joins TRBV29-1 and TRBJ1-1; 9 positions agree with TRBD1. Germline trimming cut 6 bases from V and 1 base from J; bases unmatched to any gene: 9. The CDR3 is made up of 15 amino acids. Germline V gene lookup returns CDR1 SQVTM and CDR2 ANQGSEA. For the CDR3, the DNA is TGCAGCGTCCCCGGACAGGGGTTAACGAACACTGAAGCTTTCTTT. Protein sequence: CSVPGQGLTNTEAFF.

The J gene is TRBJ2-7, the V gene TRBV19; the match to TRBD1 covers 7 bases. Germline V gives CDR1 LNHDA, CDR2 SQIVND (reference sequence). The CDR3 sequence is 13 residues long. The V gene end was trimmed by 7 bases and the J gene end by 6 bases; junction bases not matched to a gene: 9. The CDR3 nucleotides are TGTGCCAGTAAGGACAGGAGGCGCTCCGAGCAGTACTTC. Protein: CASKDRRRSEQYF.

This chain links TRBV7-9 with TRBJ2-5; D remains unclear. Germline V gene lookup returns CDR1 SEHNR and CDR2 FQNEAQ (reference sequence). Trimming took off 0 bases at V and 2 bases at J, with 13 bases between the two ends. The CDR3 length is 16 residues. CDR3 bases: TGTGCCAGCAGCTTAGCGGCCGGGTCTAGGCAAGAGACCCAGTACTTC. This translates into CASSLAAGSRQETQYF.